The 12 T cell receptor beta chains below come from one sample, sequenced in a study of CD4 T cells in relation to SARS-CoV-2 and coronaviruses. Data came from immunoSEQ multiplex PCR; TCRdb stores just in-frame clones and leaves some out. The profile shows approximately 50,000 clones, about 92% of them singletons. The sequenced sample was naive CD4+ T cells from PBMCs. This sample's subset: naive CD4+ T cells isolated by negative enrichment. The source is an adult with COVID-19.

The chain employs TRBV7-3 and TRBJ2-3; D might be TRBD1 (5 bases). Looked up from germline, CDR1 is SGHTA and CDR2 is FQGTGA. Trimming shortened V by 5 bases and J by 0 bases, and 9 bases separated the two germline ends. The CDR3 runs to 14 residues. CDR3 nucleotides: TGTGCCAGCAGCAGAACAGGTAGCACAGATACGCAGTATTTT. Translated: CASSRTGSTDTQYF.

This clone came up once. The chain joins TRBV6-6 to TRBJ2-7; D might be TRBD1 or TRBD2, each matching 5 bases. Germline values: CDR1 MNHNY, CDR2 SVGAGI (reference sequence). Trimming left V 0 bases short and J 0 bases short, with 9 bases between. The CDR3 covers 15 residues. The CDR3 is CASSYSSGSSYEQYF. In nucleotides, the CDR3 is TGTGCCAGCAGTTACTCTTCAGGGAGCTCCTACGAGCAGTACTTC.

The chain has TRBV6-4 and TRBJ1-2; 7 bases fit TRBD1. With V trimmed by 4 bases and J by 10 bases, 9 bases remained unmatched. The CDR3 extends over 13 amino acids. Per germline, CDR1 MRHNA and CDR2 SNTAGT. The CDR3 sequence: CASSVETGSDYTF. CDR3 sequence (DNA): TGTGCCAGCAGTGTGGAGACAGGGTCGGACTACACCTTC.

The V call is TRBV6-2 or TRBV6-3, the J call TRBJ2-3; tentative D call: TRBD2 (6 bases). The germline V gene encodes CDR1 MNHEY and CDR2 SVGEGT. This CDR3 has 16 amino acids. Trimming took 5 bases from V and 0 from J, leaving 15 bases between them. The DNA for the CDR3 is TGTGCCAGCAGTGGGGGACTGGCCTCGAGCACAGATACGCAGTATTTT. Translating it yields CASSGGLASSTDTQYF.

The V gene is TRBV4-1, the J gene TRBJ2-1; weak D call: TRBD2 (6 bases). Trimming shortened V by 1 base and J by 5 bases, and 15 bases separated the two germline ends. Germline CDR1 reads MGHRA; CDR2 reads YSYEKL. There are 16 residues in the CDR3. CDR3 sequence: CASSQGGGNSNNEQFF. DNA for the CDR3: TGCGCCAGCAGCCAAGGGGGCGGGAATTCCAACAATGAGCAGTTCTTC.

CDR3 residues: CSVESRGDTQYF. The CDR3 nucleotides read TGCAGCGTTGAAAGCCGGGGGGATACGCAGTATTTT. V and J are TRBV29-1 and TRBJ2-3; the D gene is possibly TRBD2 (6 bases). This CDR3 spans 12 amino acids. CDR1 and CDR2 from the germline V gene are SQVTM and ANQGSEA. The germline V and J ends were trimmed by 2 bases and 6 bases, with 9 bases remaining between them.

The chain recombines TRBV6-1 with TRBJ1-1; the D gene is possibly TRBD1 (6 bases). Germline V gene data show CDR1 as MNHNS and CDR2 as SASEGT. Trimming cost V 3 bases and J 4 bases, with 15 bases left between them. This CDR3 region has 15 residues. The CDR3 DNA reads TGTGCCAGCAGTGACGGGGGGCTGATAGTCACTGAAGCTTTCTTT. Translated, it gives CASSDGGLIVTEAFF.

The chain has TRBV6-2 or TRBV6-3 and TRBJ2-1; D unclear. Germline lookup yields CDR1 MNHEY and CDR2 SVGEGT. Trimming stripped 0 bases from V and 4 bases from J, with 4 bases between. This CDR3 has 13 residues. CDR3 sequence reads: CASSYSSYNEQFF. CDR3 coding DNA: TGTGCCAGCAGTTACTCGTCTTACAATGAGCAGTTCTTC.

V is TRBV18 and J is TRBJ2-1; TRBD1 agrees at 7 bases. The V gene's germline CDR1 is KGHSH and CDR2 LQKENI. The length of the CDR3 is 15 residues. V gave up 2 bases and J gave up 2 bases; unmatched junction bases: 3. This CDR3 reads CASSPTGDTYNEQFF. The CDR3, as DNA: TGTGCCAGCTCACCAACAGGGGACACCTACAATGAGCAGTTCTTC.

This clone was observed once. The rearrangement joins TRBV30 to TRBJ2-7, with 9 bases aligning to TRBD1. CDR1 and CDR2 (germline): GTSNPN, SVGIG (reference sequence). This CDR3 spans 14 amino acids. Losses at the gene ends were 5 bases for V and 2 bases for J; bases not matched to a gene: 7. CDR3 bases: TGTGCCTGGGGAAAGGGACAGGGAACCTACGAGCAGTACTTC. Its translation: CAWGKGQGTYEQYF. The entire variable domain, with the rest obtained from reference TRBV30 and TRBJ2-7, is as follows: SQTIHQWPATLVQPVGSPLSLECTVEGTSNPNLYWYRQAAGRGLQLLFYSVGIGQISSEVPQNLSASRPQDRQFILSSKKLLLSDSGFYLCAWGKGQGTYEQYFGPGTRLTVT.

The V gene is TRBV12-3 or TRBV12-4, the J gene TRBJ1-4; D unclear. The CDR3 spans 13 residues. Trimming took off 2 bases at V and 8 bases at J, with 9 bases between the two ends. The CDR3, as DNA: TGTGCCAGCAGTTTACAGAGTCCCGAAAAACTGTTTTTT. Amino acid sequence: CASSLQSPEKLFF.

The chain carries TRBV4-1 and TRBJ2-1; 8 bases map to TRBD1. Trimming took 1 base from V and 4 from J; bases not matched to a gene: 3. Germline assignment: CDR1 MGHRA and CDR2 YSYEKL. This CDR3 is built from 15 residues. The CDR3 DNA is TGCGCCAGCAGCCAAGTGGACAGGGCGTACAATGAGCAGTTCTTC. This encodes CASSQVDRAYNEQFF.